Below are 26 T cell receptor beta chains sequenced from a single sample in a study of shared T cell receptors in the human thymus. The protocol was immunoSEQ multiplex PCR, while the TCRdb copy is restricted to in-frame clones and leaves out a portion. There are more than 550,000 clones in the sample; roughly 86% occur only once, and more than 0.009% lies in the top ten. This sample also belongs to another study, concerning human thymus T cells.

The specimen was thymocytes. The receptors come from a boy less than two years old with a congenital heart defect.

The chain carries TRBV4-3 and TRBJ1-1; D is undetermined. CDR3 length equals 13 residues. Trimming pared 1 base from V and 7 bases from J, leaving 10 bases between. The germline V gene encodes CDR1 LGHNA and CDR2 YSLEER. As DNA, the CDR3 is TGCGCCAGCAGCCAAGGGGCTATGGGTGAAGCTTTCTTT. As protein: CASSQGAMGEAFF.

The chain uses TRBV30 and TRBJ2-6, with D perhaps matching TRBD2 (5 bases). This CDR3 comprises 15 residues. The V gene lost 1 base and the J gene lost 4 bases, with 11 bases spanning the gap. Germline V gene data show CDR1 as GTSNPN and CDR2 as SVGIG (reference sequence). CDR3 in DNA: TGTGCCTGGAGTGAGGACTCTCCCGGGGCCAACGTCCTGACTTTC. Protein: CAWSEDSPGANVLTF.

The V gene is TRBV11-3, the J gene TRBJ2-1; possible D gene TRBD2, 6 bases. Germline assignment: CDR1 SGHNT and CDR2 YENEEA. The V end lost 10 bases, the J end lost 5 bases, and 21 bases lay between the germline ends. The CDR3 has 15 amino acids. The CDR3: CATRPAGSRDNEQFF. CDR3 DNA: TGTGCCACCCGCCCCGCGGGGAGTCGGGACAATGAGCAGTTCTTC.

The rearrangement links TRBV4-1 to TRBJ2-7; 12 bases are a match to TRBD1. V shed 4 bases and J 2 bases; nucleotides not matched to a gene: 12. This CDR3 is built from 18 residues. The germline V gene encodes CDR1 MGHRA and CDR2 YSYEKL. CDR3 amino acids: CASSPEGQGAKLPYEQYF. The CDR3 region has the DNA TGCGCCAGCAGCCCCGAGGGACAGGGGGCGAAGCTTCCCTACGAGCAGTACTTC.

The chain is built from TRBV28 and TRBJ2-7; D is uncertain. Trimming cost V 4 bases and J 4 bases, with 20 bases left between them. The germline V gene encodes CDR1 MDHEN and CDR2 SYDVKM. The CDR3 length is 16 residues. The CDR3 sequence: CASSSRVGLEWYEQYF. For the CDR3, the DNA is TGTGCCAGCAGTTCCCGCGTGGGTCTAGAGTGGTACGAGCAGTACTTC.

V usage is TRBV19 and J usage is TRBJ1-5; D gene uncertain. Trimming left V 0 bases short and J 5 bases short, with 8 bases between. Germline V gene data show CDR1 as LNHDA and CDR2 as SQIVND (reference sequence). This CDR3 contains 14 residues. The CDR3 loop is CASSIDATDQPQHF. The DNA of the CDR3 is TGTGCCAGTAGTATAGACGCAACGGATCAGCCCCAGCATTTT. Together with reference TRBV19 and TRBJ1-5, the CDR3 gives the full variable domain: DGGITQSPKYLFRKEGQNVTLSCEQNLNHDAMYWYRQDPGQGLRLIYYSQIVNDFQKGDIAEGYSVSREKKESFPLTVTSAQKNPTAFYLCASSIDATDQPQHFGDGTRLSIL.

The gene calls are TRBV5-1 and TRBJ2-7; TRBD2 aligns across 7 bases. Germline V CDR1 and CDR2: SGHRS, YFSETQ. This CDR3 is 18 amino acids long. After removal of 3 bases from V and 4 bases from J, the junction contained 19 bases not matched to a gene. CDR3 protein: CASSSPMGGPNYSYEQYF. CDR3 in DNA: TGCGCCAGCAGCTCTCCAATGGGAGGGCCCAACTACTCTTACGAGCAGTACTTC.

The chain recombines TRBV30 with TRBJ1-5; the D gene is possibly TRBD1 (5 bases). Germline lookup yields CDR1 GTSNPN and CDR2 SVGIG (reference sequence). The CDR3 contains 16 residues. Trimming cost V 3 bases and J 1 base, with 16 bases left between them. CDR3 region: CAWSERGPYSNQPQHF. The CDR3 coding sequence is TGTGCCTGGAGCGAAAGGGGTCCATACAGCAATCAGCCCCAGCATTTT.

This chain links TRBV16 with TRBJ1-5; tentatively, D is TRBD1 (6 bases). The CDR3 totals 20 residues. Germline assignment: CDR1 KGHSY and CDR2 FQNENV. V gave up 1 base and J gave up 6 bases, with 28 bases separating them. CDR3 nucleotide sequence: TGTGCCAGCAGCCAATTACAGGGAGCCGTATCCGATGTTCTATCTCAGCCCCAGCATTTT. Residues: CASSQLQGAVSDVLSQPQHF. The full variable domain, its missing parts supplied by reference TRBV16 and TRBJ1-5, is GEEVAQTPKHLVRGEGQKAKLYCAPIKGHSYVFWYQQVLKNEFKFLISFQNENVFDETGMPKERFSAKCLPNSPCSLEIQATKLEDSAVYFCASSQLQGAVSDVLSQPQHFGDGTRLSIL.

V and J are TRBV5-1 and TRBJ1-1; the D gene is possibly TRBD1 (6 bases). Deletions cut 0 bases from V and 0 bases from J, with 30 bases between. The CDR3 covers 22 residues. Germline CDR1 reads SGHRS; CDR2 reads YFSETQ. In DNA, the CDR3 is TGCGCCAGCAGCTTGGGTTCCTTTAAGTCCCCGGGACACCGTATTCTGAACACTGAAGCTTTCTTT. Translation gives CASSLGSFKSPGHRILNTEAFF.

The rearrangement joins TRBV28 to TRBJ1-2; 7 bases map to TRBD1. Germline CDR1 and CDR2: MDHEN and SYDVKM. The CDR3 sequence is 13 residues long. J lost 1 base, V lost 8 bases, and 4 bases had no gene match. CDR3 sequence: CASQGGVNYGYTF. The DNA of the CDR3 is TGTGCCAGCCAGGGGGGCGTTAACTATGGCTACACCTTC.

This clone occurred once. The genes are TRBV5-6 and TRBJ1-5, with D perhaps matching TRBD1 (6 bases). Germline CDR1 reads SGHDT; CDR2 reads YYEEEE. Deletions cut 5 bases from V and 0 bases from J, with 9 bases between. There are 14 residues in the CDR3. The CDR3 sequence is CASRTGNSNQPQHF. The DNA of the CDR3 is TGTGCCAGCAGGACAGGTAATAGCAATCAGCCCCAGCATTTT.

Concerning this clone itself: Relative to the germline gene, one junction end is altered; a read error may explain this. V gene TRBV6-5 combines with J gene TRBJ2-6; 8 bases fit TRBD2. This CDR3 comprises 15 residues. Germline CDR1 is MNHEY and CDR2 is SVGAGI. The CDR3 reads CATTLRGVGASVLTF. CDR3 nucleotide sequence: TGTGCCACGACCTTGCGGGGGGTCGGGGCCAGCGTCCTGACTTTC.

There are a few counts of this clone. The chain couples TRBV7-9 to TRBJ2-3; 7 bases map to TRBD1. CDR3 length: 16 residues. Per germline, CDR1 SEHNR and CDR2 FQNEAQ (reference sequence). Trimming at V came to 5 bases and at J to 0 bases, leaving 8 bases not matched to a gene. CDR3: CASSLRDRDSTDTQYF. The CDR3 DNA sequence: TGTGCCAGCAGCCTTCGAGACAGGGACAGCACAGATACGCAGTATTTT. Drawing the rest from reference TRBV7-9 and TRBJ2-3, the complete variable domain is DTGVSQNPRHKITKRGQNVTFRCDPISEHNRLYWYRQTLGQGPEFLTYFQNEAQLEKSRLLSDRFSAERPKGSFSTLEIQRTEQGDSAMYLCASSLRDRDSTDTQYFGPGTRLTVL.

This chain joins TRBV9 and TRBJ2-5, with D maybe TRBD2 (5 bases). This CDR3 comprises 13 residues. The V end was cut by 7 bases, the J end by 6 bases, with 16 bases between. The germline CDR1 and CDR2 sequences are SGDLS and YYNGEE. The CDR3 sequence is CASARAGLKTQYF. CDR3 DNA sequence: TGTGCCAGCGCGCGGGCGGGCCTTAAGACCCAGTACTTC.

V gene TRBV6-1 combines with J gene TRBJ1-2; 10 bases match TRBD1. Germline V gives CDR1 MNHNS, CDR2 SASEGT. The V and J ends lost 4 bases and 7 bases, in that order; junction bases with no gene match: 3. The CDR3 sequence is 13 residues long. In DNA form, the CDR3 reads TGTGCCAGCAGTGGACAGGGGGCCCGTGGCTACACCTTC. Translated: CASSGQGARGYTF.

This rearrangement joins TRBV19 to TRBJ2-7, with TRBD2 as a possible D gene (5 bases). Looked up from germline, CDR1 is LNHDA and CDR2 is SQIVND (reference sequence). V lost 5 bases, J lost 3 bases, and 17 bases lay in between. The CDR3 has 15 amino acids. The CDR3 bases are TGTGCCAGTAGTCCCCCCTCAGCGAGGGACTACGAGCAGTACTTC. It translates to CASSPPSARDYEQYF.

This clone was observed a few times. The chain joins TRBV5-1 to TRBJ2-1, with D possibly being TRBD2 (6 bases). The V gene lost 1 base and the J gene lost 8 bases, with 22 bases spanning the gap. The CDR3 has 17 residues. Per germline, CDR1 SGHRS and CDR2 YFSETQ. This CDR3 reads CASSLQYGSGVMDEQFF. The DNA for the CDR3 is TGCGCCAGCAGCTTGCAGTATGGGTCGGGAGTAATGGATGAGCAGTTCTTC.

Worth noting for this clone: In the same sample, other DNA sequences code for this CDR3. The genes are TRBV4-3 and TRBJ1-5; possibly TRBD1 for D (5 bases). V was shortened by 1 base and J by 5 bases, with 9 bases between the two germline ends. Germline V gene lookup returns CDR1 LGHNA and CDR2 YSLEER. The CDR3 is 14 amino acids. CDR3 sequence: CASSQGTGHQPQHF. The DNA of the CDR3 is TGCGCCAGCAGCCAAGGTACAGGCCATCAGCCCCAGCATTTT.

The chain couples TRBV9 to TRBJ1-2, with D possibly matching TRBD1 (6 bases). Germline CDR1 is SGDLS and CDR2 is YYNGEE. V was pared by 0 bases and J by 4 bases, with 10 bases between. The CDR3 sequence is 14 residues long. The CDR3 sequence is CASSVGTALYGYTF. In nucleotides, the CDR3 is TGTGCCAGCAGCGTAGGGACAGCCCTCTATGGCTACACCTTC.

The rearrangement uses TRBV5-4 and TRBJ2-7; 7 nucleotides line up with TRBD2. This CDR3 is built from 14 residues. The J segment lost 3 bases and the V segment lost 0 bases, leaving 3 bases of the junction unmatched. Germline CDR1 SGHNT, CDR2 YYREEE (reference sequence). The CDR3 spells CASSLARTSYEQYF. DNA for the CDR3: TGTGCCAGCAGCTTGGCCAGGACTAGCTACGAGCAGTACTTC.

CDR3 sequence reads: CASSLGRSSSYEQYF. The CDR3 DNA reads TGTGCCAGCAGCTTGGGCAGGTCGAGCTCCTACGAGCAGTACTTC. This chain links TRBV5-8 with TRBJ2-7; the D is unclear. Germline CDR1 reads SGHTS; CDR2 reads YDEGEE. V was cut by 0 bases and J by 0 bases, with 10 bases left in between. The CDR3 runs to 15 residues. Using reference TRBV5-8 and TRBJ2-7 for the parts outside the CDR3, the full variable domain is EAGVTQSPTHLIKTRGQQATLRCSPISGHTSVYWYQQALGLGLQFLLWYDEGEERNRGNFPPRFSGRQFPNYSSELNVNALELEDSALYLCASSLGRSSSYEQYFGPGTRLTVT.

This CDR3 reads CASSLDRGRTEAFF. The CDR3, as DNA: TGTGCCAGCAGCCTAGACAGGGGAAGGACTGAAGCTTTCTTT. This chain connects TRBV6-5 to TRBJ1-1; 8 positions agree with TRBD1. Germline V CDR1 and CDR2: MNHEY, SVGAGI. This CDR3 is built from 14 residues. Germline trimming cut 6 bases from V and 5 bases from J; bases unmatched to any gene: 8.

This chain joins TRBV6-4 and TRBJ1-2; D is uncertain. The germline V and J ends were trimmed by 10 bases and 7 bases, with 16 bases remaining between them. This CDR3 is 12 amino acids long. Germline CDR1 reads MRHNA; CDR2 reads SNTAGT. CDR3: CATQNQRSGYTF. CDR3 coding DNA: TGTGCCACCCAAAATCAACGGTCTGGCTACACCTTC.

The chain links TRBV30 to TRBJ1-6, with D possibly being TRBD1 (6 bases). Germline CDR1 reads GTSNPN; CDR2 reads SVGIG (reference sequence). Trimming removed 2 bases at V and 8 bases at J, with 13 bases between. CDR3 length: 14 amino acids. Written as DNA, the CDR3 is TGTGCCTGGAGTTCCGGGGGGGCCGATTCACCCCTCCACTTT. Translating it yields CAWSSGGADSPLHF.

The V and J genes are TRBV14 and TRBJ2-7; D is unresolved. V was clipped by 4 bases and J by 2 bases, with 6 bases between them. CDR3 length: 12 amino acids. The germline V gene encodes CDR1 SGHDN and CDR2 FVKESK. The CDR3 loop is CASSPGPYEQYF. The DNA of the CDR3 is TGTGCCAGCAGCCCAGGCCCCTACGAGCAGTACTTC. The complete variable domain, with remaining parts taken from reference TRBV14 and TRBJ2-7, reads EAGVTQFPSHSVIEKGQTVTLRCDPISGHDNLYWYRRVMGKEIKFLLHFVKESKQDESGMPNNRFLAERTGGTYSTLKVQPAELEDSGVYFCASSPGPYEQYFGPGTRLTVT.